These 27 T cell receptor beta chains were all obtained from the same sample, sequenced in a study of blood T cell repertoires in COVID-19. Measured with immunoSEQ multiplex PCR; TCRdb has only the in-frame clones, and not every one. The data show approximately 670,000 clones, just under 90% seen once. What was sequenced was peripheral blood. Receptor source: a woman between 18 and 30 years old with acute or convalescent COVID-19.

The J gene is TRBJ1-2, the V gene TRBV4-2; possible D gene TRBD1, 5 bases. V lost 0 bases and J lost 2, with 10 bases in between. The CDR3 has 15 residues. Germline V gene data show CDR1 as LGHNA and CDR2 as YNFKEQ. In DNA, the CDR3 is TGTGCCAGCAGCCAAGAGGCGACAGCAAACTATGGCTACACCTTC. It is translated as CASSQEATANYGYTF.

Comments on this clone: The CDR3 does not end in the conserved phenylalanine or tryptophan, so this is likely a read error. The DNA is omitted, as the CDR3 cannot be located on it reliably, and the CDR3 follows TCRdb's listing. The V gene is TRBV21-1, the J gene TRBJ1-4. TRBV21-1 is a known pseudogene. The CDR3 is 9 amino acids long, termini counted. This chain's CDR3 is CASSLEGPK.

The chain has TRBV5-4 and TRBJ2-7; D is possibly TRBD1 or TRBD2 (7 bases each). CDR1 is SGHNT, CDR2 YYREEE, per germline (reference sequence). Trimming cost V 4 bases and J 6 bases, with 14 bases left between them. CDR3 length: 13 amino acids. CDR3 amino acids: CASSLGGGREQYF. The DNA for the CDR3 is TGTGCCAGCAGCCTGGGAGGGGGCCGCGAGCAGTACTTC.

As DNA, the CDR3 is TGTGCCAGCGGAAGGCGACAGGGGGAAGGGACTGAAGCTTTCTTT. It is translated as CASGRRQGEGTEAFF. The chain is built from TRBV6-5 and TRBJ1-1; 9 positions agree with TRBD1. V dropped 8 bases and J dropped 5; count of bases not matched to a gene: 12. This CDR3 contains 15 residues. CDR1 MNHEY and CDR2 SVGAGI come from the germline V gene.

The chain couples TRBV20-1 to TRBJ2-1, with a possible D match to TRBD2 (6 bases). The CDR3 loop spans 11 amino acids. CDR1 and CDR2 (germline): DFQATT, SNEGSKA (reference sequence). The germline V and J ends were trimmed by 6 bases and 9 bases, with 12 bases remaining between them. CDR3 nucleotides: TGCAGTGCAAAGCGGGTCGCTGAGCAGTTCTTC. Its translation: CSAKRVAEQFF.

The chain has TRBV7-2 and TRBJ2-1, with no clear D. Germline V gene lookup returns CDR1 SGHTA and CDR2 FQGNSA. V gave up 1 base and J gave up 8 bases, with 9 bases separating them. This CDR3 contains 13 residues. CDR3 nucleotides: TGTGCCAGCAGCTTAGGGTCTAACCATGAGCAGTTCTTC. Its translation is CASSLGSNHEQFF.

This clone was picked up a small number of times. This rearrangement joins TRBV29-1 to TRBJ1-2, with 7 bases lining up with TRBD1. The germline CDR1 and CDR2 sequences are SQVTM and ANQGSEA. V shed 2 bases, J shed 3 bases, and the junction held 3 bases outside the gene matches. This CDR3 has 13 amino acids. The CDR3, as DNA: TGCAGCGTTGAAATCAGGGGGGACTATGGCTACACCTTC. Amino acids: CSVEIRGDYGYTF.

This chain links TRBV9 with TRBJ1-2, with D perhaps matching TRBD1 (5 bases). Trimming left V 0 bases short and J 0 bases short, with 15 bases between. The CDR3 contains 17 residues. Germline assignment: CDR1 SGDLS and CDR2 YYNGEE. CDR3 loop: CASSVGQDTLANYGYTF. The DNA of the CDR3 is TGTGCCAGCAGCGTAGGGCAGGACACTCTAGCTAACTATGGCTACACCTTC.

This chain links TRBV11-3 with TRBJ1-1; D gene unclear. Trimming shortened V by 4 bases and J by 1 base, and 10 bases separated the two germline ends. CDR3 length: 14 amino acids. Germline CDR1 SGHNT, CDR2 YENEEA. CDR3 in DNA: TGTGCCAGCAGCTGGGGAGGTCCGAACACTGAAGCTTTCTTT. It encodes CASSWGGPNTEAFF. Full variable domain (outside the CDR3, taken from reference TRBV11-3 and TRBJ1-1): EAGVVQSPRYKIIEKKQPVAFWCNPISGHNTLYWYLQNLGQGPELLIRYENEEAVDDSQLPKDRFSAERLKGVDSTLKIQPAELGDSAVYLCASSWGGPNTEAFFGQGTRLTVV.

On this clone: The sample carries other DNA sequences with the same CDR3. This chain uses TRBV7-2 with TRBJ1-5, with D perhaps TRBD1 (5 bases). The CDR3 is 14 residues long. Germline CDR1 is SGHTA and CDR2 is FQGNSA. Trimming took 5 bases from V and 4 from J, leaving 12 bases between them. The CDR3: CASSLGAGNQPQHF. The CDR3, as DNA: TGTGCCAGCAGCCTCGGGGCGGGGAATCAGCCCCAGCATTTT.

The gene calls are TRBV3-1 (or the pseudogene TRBV3-2) and TRBJ2-5; TRBD2 might be the D (5 bases). CDR3 size: 12 residues. Trimming cost V 3 bases and J 5 bases, with 7 bases left between them. CDR1 is LGHDT, CDR2 YNNKEL, per germline (reference sequence). CDR3 in DNA: TGTGCCAGCAGCCACCCGGGGGAGACCCAGTACTTC. As protein: CASSHPGETQYF.

The chain couples TRBV7-9 to TRBJ2-1; 7 nucleotides line up with TRBD2. CDR3 size: 15 residues. V dropped 4 bases and J dropped 4; count of bases not matched to a gene: 7. Germline CDR1 and CDR2: SEHNR and FQNEAQ (reference sequence). CDR3 loop: CASSSRLALYNEQFF. DNA of the CDR3: TGTGCCAGCAGCTCCCGACTAGCATTATACAATGAGCAGTTCTTC.

The gene calls are TRBV2 and TRBJ2-7, with 7 bases identical to TRBD1. The CDR3 loop spans 14 amino acids. J lost 0 bases, V lost 4 bases, and 3 bases had no gene match. Looked up from germline, CDR1 is SNHLY and CDR2 is FYNNEI. CDR3 residues: CASSGQGGSYEQYF. CDR3 sequence (DNA): TGTGCCAGCAGTGGACAGGGCGGCTCCTACGAGCAGTACTTC.

The chain is built from TRBV7-8 and TRBJ2-1, with 9 bases aligning to TRBD2. Germline values: CDR1 SGHVS, CDR2 FQNEAQ. J was trimmed by 2 bases and V by 7 bases; bases with no gene match: 9. The CDR3 is 16 residues long. CDR3: CASTPLAGATYNEQFF. CDR3 sequence (DNA): TGTGCCAGCACCCCGTTAGCGGGGGCTACCTACAATGAGCAGTTCTTC.

The V and J genes are TRBV5-1 and TRBJ2-1; TRBD2 matches 11 bases. V trimming: 1 base; J trimming: 9 bases; junction bases outside the gene matches: 6. Germline CDR1 and CDR2: SGHRS and YFSETQ. The CDR3 length is 15 residues. DNA of the CDR3: TGCGCCAGCAGCTTGATAGCGGGGGGGCCAAGTGAGCAGTTCTTC. Translated: CASSLIAGGPSEQFF.

The chain employs TRBV7-9 and TRBJ1-2; no definite D call. CDR3 size: 13 residues. Trimming cost V 5 bases and J 0 bases, with 7 bases left between them. Germline loops: CDR1 SEHNR, CDR2 FQNEAQ (reference sequence). CDR3 in amino acids: CASSRIANYGYTF. The DNA of the CDR3 is TGTGCCAGCAGCCGCATAGCTAACTATGGCTACACCTTC.

The chain employs TRBV27 and TRBJ2-7, with 9 nucleotides matching TRBD1. The CDR3 sequence is 14 residues long. CDR1 is MNHEY and CDR2 is SMNVEV in the germline V gene (reference sequence). After removal of 8 bases from V and 5 bases from J, the junction contained 10 bases not matched to a gene. CDR3 in amino acids: CASPGDREGDEQYF. The CDR3 DNA is TGTGCCAGCCCTGGGGACAGGGAAGGTGACGAGCAGTACTTC.

There are a few counts of this clone. The rearrangement joins TRBV27 to TRBJ1-2; 10 nucleotides match TRBD1. The CDR3 has 16 residues. The V segment lost 1 base and the J segment 2 bases; nucleotides outside the gene matches: 4. From germline, CDR1 is MNHEY and CDR2 SMNVEV (reference sequence). The CDR3 DNA reads TGTGCCAGCAGTTTATACTGGACAGGGGGAAACTATGGCTACACCTTC. Amino acid sequence: CASSLYWTGGNYGYTF.

The chain recombines TRBV29-1 with TRBJ2-7, with 7 nucleotides matching TRBD2. The germline gives CDR1 SQVTM, CDR2 ANQGSEA. V dropped 6 bases and J dropped 6; count of bases not matched to a gene: 17. The CDR3 loop spans 15 amino acids. DNA of the CDR3: TGCAGCGTCGAGACTTATGGGGGGGAGATAGGCGAGCAGTACTTC. It is translated as CSVETYGGEIGEQYF.

The rearrangement links TRBV4-1 to TRBJ1-5; a weak D match, TRBD1 (5 bases). V lost 6 bases, J lost 4 bases, and 13 bases lay in between. Germline assignment: CDR1 MGHRA and CDR2 YSYEKL. This CDR3 spans 14 amino acids. CDR3 in amino acids: CASRDRDFNQPQHF. The DNA of the CDR3 is TGCGCCAGCAGGGACCGGGACTTTAATCAGCCCCAGCATTTT.

This chain connects TRBV4-1 to TRBJ2-7; TRBD2 aligns across 7 bases. Trimming removed 5 bases from V and 3 bases from J; junction bases left unmatched: 10. The CDR3 loop spans 15 amino acids. From germline, CDR1 is MGHRA and CDR2 YSYEKL. CDR3 amino acids: CASSVRGWGGYEQYF. The CDR3 DNA follows: TGCGCCAGCAGCGTACGCGGGTGGGGGGGCTACGAGCAGTACTTC.

J is TRBJ2-7 and V is TRBV11-2; tentatively, D is TRBD2 (5 bases). Trimming removed 5 bases at V and 3 bases at J, with 17 bases between. The germline V gene encodes CDR1 SGHAT and CDR2 FQNNGV. The CDR3 sequence is 15 residues long. CDR3 region: CASSPINIRGYEQYF. The CDR3 DNA follows: TGTGCCAGCAGCCCGATCAACATACGGGGCTACGAGCAGTACTTC.

J is TRBJ1-1 and V is TRBV6-5; D possibly corresponds to TRBD1 (5 bases). The CDR3 covers 15 residues. Germline values: CDR1 MNHEY, CDR2 SVGAGI. V lost 2 bases to trimming and J lost 2 bases, with 12 bases between them. The CDR3 DNA sequence: TGTGCCAGCAGTTACAACCCGACAGCCAACACTGAAGCTTTCTTT. This gives the protein CASSYNPTANTEAFF.

CDR3 DNA: TGTGCCAGCAGCTTTCGGGGTGGGGATTTCACCGGCTACACCTTC. It codes for CASSFRGGDFTGYTF. This chain uses TRBV5-5 with TRBJ1-2; unclear D gene. Trimming shortened V by 2 bases and J by 8 bases, and 19 bases separated the two germline ends. The CDR3 is 15 amino acids. The germline V gene encodes CDR1 SGHKS and CDR2 YYEKEE (reference sequence).

CDR3 protein: CASSFRQNDFDEQFF. For the CDR3, the DNA is TGTGCCAGCAGCTTCAGACAGAATGACTTTGATGAGCAGTTCTTC. This sequence joins TRBV5-4 and TRBJ2-1, with a weak D call TRBD1 (5 bases). Trimming took 2 bases from V and 8 from J, leaving 17 bases between them. The germline V gene encodes CDR1 SGHNT and CDR2 YYREEE (reference sequence). This CDR3 is 15 amino acids long.

The CDR3 is CAWKEPRSWARGHNEQFF. The CDR3, as DNA: TGTGCCTGGAAGGAGCCTCGCTCATGGGCGCGGGGACACAATGAGCAGTTCTTC. This sequence joins TRBV30 and TRBJ2-1; a possible D gene is TRBD2 (6 bases). V lost 4 bases to trimming and J lost 5 bases, with 27 bases between them. The CDR3 is 18 residues long. The germline gives CDR1 GTSNPN, CDR2 SVGIG (reference sequence).

A word on this clone: The same CDR3 also results from other DNA sequences found in this sample. The chain links TRBV6-5 to TRBJ1-1; tentatively, D is TRBD1 (5 bases). Per the germline V gene, CDR1 is MNHEY and CDR2 is SVGAGI. This CDR3 comprises 13 residues. V was clipped by 5 bases and J by 1 base, with 8 bases between them. The DNA of the CDR3 is TGTGCCAGCAGTCGCGACAGGAACACTGAAGCTTTCTTT. It encodes CASSRDRNTEAFF.